This T cell receptor beta chain was sequenced for a study of blood T cell repertoires in COVID-19. Background on the study: From T cells, B-cell-depleted T cells, or PBMCs came the material, which was cDNA or gDNA.

Participants, roughly 18 to 90 years old, spanned more than 20 US areas. Self-reported history from a screening survey and questionnaire set each donor's cohort. Someone with COVID-19 had been met by exposed participants within 2 weeks before study entry. TCRdb keeps only in-frame clones here, not all; method: immunoSEQ multiplex PCR. The sample shows around 400,000 clones, 88% of them seen only once. This CDR3 region has 14 residues. Trimming took 3 bases from V and 5 from J; bases not matched to a gene: 3. Germline V CDR1 and CDR2: SGHTA, FQGNSA. This TCR was recovered from a young woman who had been exposed to COVID-19. This chain joins TRBV7-2 and TRBJ2-7; 11 bases line up with TRBD2. Sequencing used PBMCs or T cells enriched from blood (not recorded which). CDR3 DNA: TGTGCCAGCAGCTTCAAACTAGCGGGAGACGAGCAGTACTTC. Its protein is CASSFKLAGDEQYF. The full variable domain, in which reference TRBV7-2 and TRBJ2-7 provide the parts outside the CDR3, is GAGVSQSPSNKVTEKGKDVELRCDPISGHTALYWYRQSLGQGLEFLIYFQGNSAPDKSGLPSDRFSAERTGGSVSTLTIQRTQQEDSAVYLCASSFKLAGDEQYFGPGTRLTVT.